A selection of T cell receptor beta chains follows, all from one sample in a study of blood T cell repertoires in COVID-19. TCRdb keeps only in-frame clones here, not all; method: immunoSEQ multiplex PCR. Of 250,000 to 300,000 clones detected, about nine tenths appear once; the ten largest clones hold about 12%. Sequenced material: peripheral blood. The receptors were gathered from a woman aged 30 to 39 with COVID-19, enrolled during active disease. The CDR3 runs from the conserved cysteine through the conserved F or W. A D gene is named only where the DNA matches it firmly. Clone size is stated in some rows and not others, as once, few, many or a class when expanded.

V: TRBV24-1
size: .
J: TRBJ2-3
D: TRBD2
DNA: TGTGCCACCAGTGGGACTAGCGGGGGAATGGAGAGCACAGATACGCAGTATTTT
CDR3: CATSGTSGGMESTDTQYF

V: TRBV5-1
size: .
J: TRBJ2-7
D: TRBD1
DNA: TGCGCCAGCAGCCCCGGGACAGGAACTCCCTACGAGCAGTACTTC
CDR3: CASSPGTGTPYEQYF

V: TRBV5-1
size: .
J: TRBJ2-3
D: TRBD1
DNA: TGCGCCAGCAGCTTAACAGGGGGCCTTGGGGATACGCAGTATTTT
CDR3: CASSLTGGLGDTQYF

V: TRBV24-1
size: once
J: TRBJ2-3
D: .
DNA: TGTGCCACCAGTGATTCGCTGTCTAATGTAGATACGCAGTATTTT
CDR3: CATSDSLSNVDTQYF

V: TRBV11-2
size: .
J: TRBJ2-6
D: .
DNA: TGTGCCAGCAGCTCCCCGCGCGGGACGGGGAGCTCTGGGGCCAACGTCCTGACTTTC
CDR3: CASSSPRGTGSSGANVLTF

V: TRBV5-1
size: .
J: TRBJ2-1
D: .
DNA: TGCGCCAGCAGCGTCAGCGTAAGCTCCTACAATGAGCAGTTCTTC
CDR3: CASSVSVSSYNEQFF

V: TRBV6-5
size: .
J: TRBJ2-2
D: .
DNA: TGTGCCAGCAACCTAAAACCTCTTCATTCCGGGGAGCTGTTTTTT
CDR3: CASNLKPLHSGELFF

V: TRBV10-3
size: .
J: TRBJ2-7
D: TRBD1
DNA: TGTGCCATCAGGGAGGATAGGGGGCGATCCAACGAGCAGTACTTC
CDR3: CAIREDRGRSNEQYF

V: TRBV11-2
size: once
J: TRBJ1-1
D: .
DNA: TGTGCCAGCAGCTTAGACGCCGCAGGGCGGACTGAAGCTTTCTTT
CDR3: CASSLDAAGRTEAFF

V: TRBV19
size: .
J: TRBJ2-7
D: .
DNA: TGTGCCAGTAGTATAGAGGAGGACCACTACGAGCAGTACTTC
CDR3: CASSIEEDHYEQYF

V: TRBV5-4
size: .
J: TRBJ1-2
D: TRBD1
DNA: TGTGCCAGCACCGACGGGACAGGGATAAACTATGGCTACACCTTC
CDR3: CASTDGTGINYGYTF

V: TRBV4-1
size: once
J: TRBJ2-7
D: .
DNA: TGCGCCAGCAGCCAAAGGGGGTCCCCCTACGAGCAGTACTTC
CDR3: CASSQRGSPYEQYF

V: TRBV4-1
size: .
J: TRBJ2-5
D: TRBD2
DNA: TGCGCCAGCAGCGGGCTAGCGGGGGGGCGGATGGATGTGTGGACCCAGTACTTC
CDR3: CASSGLAGGRMDVWTQYF

V: TRBV19
size: .
J: TRBJ2-7
D: TRBD2
DNA: TGTGCCAAGGGCAGGATAGCAGCGGGGAGAACTCTGACCTACGAGCAGTACTTC
CDR3: CAKGRIAAGRTLTYEQYF

V: TRBV2
size: .
J: TRBJ1-1
D: .
DNA: TGTGCCAGCAGCGCAGGGTGGAACACTGAAGCTTTCTTT
CDR3: CASSAGWNTEAFF

V: TRBV25-1
size: .
J: TRBJ1-2
D: .
DNA: TGTGCCAGCACCAACTCCCCCAGAGGCGGCTACACCTTC
CDR3: CASTNSPRGGYTF

V: TRBV11-2
size: .
J: TRBJ1-3
D: .
DNA: TGCTGGAGGAGAGTTTCCGGAAACACCATATATTTT
CDR3: CWRRVSGNTIYF

V: TRBV27
size: .
J: TRBJ1-3
D: TRBD1
DNA: TGTGCCAGCGGCCAATACAGGGGCTCTGGAAACACCATATATTTT
CDR3: CASGQYRGSGNTIYF

V: TRBV5-1
size: .
J: TRBJ2-7
D: .
DNA: TGCGCCAGCAGCTTGTCGATCAGCGAGCAGTACTTC
CDR3: CASSLSISEQYF

V: TRBV5-1
size: .
J: TRBJ2-7
D: TRBD2
DNA: TGCGCCAGCAGCGTATGGTCTATAGCGGGGGCCTACGAGCAGTACTTC
CDR3: CASSVWSIAGAYEQYF

V: TRBV14
size: .
J: TRBJ1-5
D: .
DNA: TGTGCCAGCAGCCAGCGGGGGGGCGGAGAGCCCCAGCATTTT
CDR3: CASSQRGGGEPQHF

V: TRBV5-1
size: .
J: TRBJ2-3
D: TRBD1
DNA: TGCGCCAGCAGCTCGGGACAGGGGAGGCCAGATACGCAGTATTTT
CDR3: CASSSGQGRPDTQYF

V: TRBV11-2
size: .
J: TRBJ2-2
D: TRBD2
DNA: TGTGCCAGCAGCTGGGGACTAGCGGGTGAAGCGAACACCGGGGAGCTGTTTTTT
CDR3: CASSWGLAGEANTGELFF

V: TRBV30
size: .
J: TRBJ2-6
D: .
DNA: TGTGCCTCGCGAAGCGGGGCCAACGTCCTGACTTTC
CDR3: CASRSGANVLTF

V: TRBV5-1
size: .
J: TRBJ1-4
D: .
DNA: TGCGCCAGCAGCTTGTGGGGGGTTAATGAAAAACTGTTTTTT
CDR3: CASSLWGVNEKLFF

V: TRBV9
size: few
J: TRBJ1-2
D: TRBD1
DNA: TGTGCCAGCAGCCTCACGCCGGGACAGGGGGCTATGGGCTACACCTTC
CDR3: CASSLTPGQGAMGYTF

V: TRBV11-2
size: few
J: TRBJ2-1
D: TRBD2
DNA: TGTGCCAGCACCCTAGCCCCCACTAGCGGGGGCGTGTACAATGAGCAGTTCTTC
CDR3: CASTLAPTSGGVYNEQFF

V: TRBV3-1/TRBV3-2
size: .
J: TRBJ2-7
D: TRBD2
DNA: TGTGCCAGCAGCCAGGGACTAGCGACACCGTACTTC
CDR3: CASSQGLATPYF

V: TRBV7-2
size: .
J: TRBJ2-7
D: .
DNA: TGTGCCAGCAGCTTAGGGGCCACCTCCTACGAGCAGTACTTC
CDR3: CASSLGATSYEQYF

V: TRBV4-1
size: .
J: TRBJ1-5
D: TRBD1
DNA: TGCGCCAGCAGCCAAGATGACAGGGGGCTGATGGAGCCCCAGCATTTT
CDR3: CASSQDDRGLMEPQHF

V: TRBV9
size: .
J: TRBJ2-3
D: TRBD2
DNA: TGTGCCAGCAGCGTAGATCGAACGAGGGCCAGCGGGGGGGCGACAGATACGCAGTATTTT
CDR3: CASSVDRTRASGGATDTQYF

V: TRBV27
size: few
J: TRBJ2-7
D: TRBD2
DNA: TGTGCCAGCAGCTTCTCTAGCGGGGGCCCCTACGAGCAGTACTTC
CDR3: CASSFSSGGPYEQYF

V: TRBV1
size: .
J: TRBJ2-1
D: .
DNA: TGCACCAGCAGCCGGGCCCCCGGGACGGGAGACAATGAGCAGTTCTTC
CDR3: CTSSRAPGTGDNEQFF

V: TRBV6-1
size: .
J: TRBJ1-1
D: .
DNA: TGTGCCAGCAGTGAAAGGGGATGGACAGAAGCTTTCTTT
CDR3: CASSERGWTEAFF

V: TRBV7-7
size: .
J: TRBJ2-1
D: TRBD2
DNA: TGTGCCAGCAGCCCCGGGACTAGCTACAATGAGCAGTTCTTC
CDR3: CASSPGTSYNEQFF

V: TRBV12-3/TRBV12-4
size: .
J: TRBJ2-3
D: .
DNA: TGTGCCAGCAGTTTAGCGCTGGGGCCCGAGCAGTATTTT
CDR3: CASSLALGPEQYF

V: TRBV19
size: few
J: TRBJ1-5
D: .
DNA: TGTGCCAGTAGTATTAGAGACTTAAATCAGCCCCAGCATTTT
CDR3: CASSIRDLNQPQHF

V: TRBV28
size: .
J: TRBJ1-2
D: TRBD1
DNA: TGTGCCAGCTCAACGATCGGACAGGGTAACTATGGCTACACCTTC
CDR3: CASSTIGQGNYGYTF

V: TRBV24-1
size: .
J: TRBJ2-5
D: .
DNA: TGTGCCACCAGTCCTAGCTGGGGAGAAACCCAGTACTTC
CDR3: CATSPSWGETQYF

V: TRBV5-1
size: .
J: TRBJ2-2
D: TRBD2
DNA: TGCGCCAGCACTTACTCAGCGGGGGTGGACACCGGGGAGCTGTTTTTT
CDR3: CASTYSAGVDTGELFF

V: TRBV19
size: .
J: TRBJ1-5
D: TRBD1
DNA: TGTGCCAGTAGTACCCTGGACAGGGGCAATCAGCCCCAGCATTTT
CDR3: CASSTLDRGNQPQHF

V: TRBV2
size: .
J: TRBJ1-1
D: .
DNA: TGTGCCAGCAGTGAAGCGGGGGCCTACCCGGCCACTGAAGCTTTCTTT
CDR3: CASSEAGAYPATEAFF

V: TRBV19
size: .
J: TRBJ2-5
D: .
DNA: TGTGCCAGTAGTAGTTTACAGAGACGGGGGACCCAGTACTTC
CDR3: CASSSLQRRGTQYF

V: TRBV5-1
size: .
J: TRBJ2-5
D: TRBD1
DNA: TGCGCCAGCGGACAGGGCGACCAAGAGACCCAGTACTTC
CDR3: CASGQGDQETQYF

V: TRBV7-8
size: .
J: TRBJ2-4
D: .
DNA: TGTGCCAGCAGCAAACACCAGGGAACCCACGCCAAAAACATTCAGTACTTC
CDR3: CASSKHQGTHAKNIQYF

V: TRBV5-6
size: once
J: TRBJ2-2
D: .
DNA: TGTGCCAGCAGCTTGGTAGGGGCCGGGGAGCTGTTTTTT
CDR3: CASSLVGAGELFF

V: TRBV7-8
size: few
J: TRBJ1-1
D: TRBD1
DNA: TGTGCCAGCAGCTTAGCGGGACAGGTCAGGAACACTGAAGCTTTCTTT
CDR3: CASSLAGQVRNTEAFF

V: TRBV19
size: few
J: TRBJ1-4
D: TRBD1
DNA: TGTGCCAGTACCCAGTACCGGGACAGGGGGCCGGAAGAAAAACTGTTTTTT
CDR3: CASTQYRDRGPEEKLFF

V: TRBV6-1
size: .
J: TRBJ1-2
D: .
DNA: TGTGCCAGCAGTGAATCGTCTAGGTATGGCTACACCTTC
CDR3: CASSESSRYGYTF

V: TRBV11-2
size: .
J: TRBJ2-1
D: .
DNA: TGTGCCAGCAGCTTAATTCCGACGGGGGGCATGTACAATGAGCAGTTCTTC
CDR3: CASSLIPTGGMYNEQFF